The 6 T cell receptor beta chains below come from one sample, sequenced in a study of cytomegalovirus exposure and HLA in healthy donors (dated by TCRdb to about 2017). Library prep was done by the immunoSEQ multiplex PCR assay. The multiplex PCR relied on a mix of 60 forward primers for TCR Vbeta segments and 13 reverse primers for TCR Jbeta segments. TCRdb re-hosts the immuneACCESS table, in-frame sequences only. Its copies lack some clones; in the studies checked, an unresolved V gene accounts for under half of them, and the cause for the rest is not known. The sample table lists about 140,000 clones, roughly 90% of them with a count of one. Roughly 0.5% of the sample lies in the top ten. The sequenced sample consisted of PBMCs. These receptors all stem from a woman aged 40 to 50 in good health and CMV-seronegative.

The rearrangement joins TRBV4-1 to TRBJ2-2, with 9 bases aligning to TRBD1. The germline CDR1 and CDR2 sequences are MGHRA and YSYEKL. The CDR3 length is 18 residues. Trimming removed 4 bases from V and 0 bases from J; junction bases left unmatched: 9. The CDR3 spells CASSPGRDRASNTGELFF. As DNA, the CDR3 is TGCGCCAGCAGCCCGGGGAGGGACAGGGCGTCGAACACCGGGGAGCTGTTTTTT.

This sequence joins TRBV5-4 and TRBJ2-5, with 8 bases matching TRBD2. Germline V lookup: CDR1 SGHNT, CDR2 YYREEE (reference sequence). This CDR3 is 14 amino acids long. Germline trimming cut 0 bases from V and 2 bases from J; bases unmatched to any gene: 0. The CDR3 sequence is CASSLAGGQETQYF. In nucleotides, the CDR3 is TGTGCCAGCAGCTTGGCGGGAGGGCAAGAGACCCAGTACTTC.

This clone was recorded only once. The rearrangement uses TRBV5-1 and TRBJ1-2; 8 bases line up with TRBD1. Germline-derived CDR1 and CDR2 are SGHRS and YFSETQ. Trimming at V came to 3 bases and at J to 4 bases, leaving 11 bases not matched to a gene. CDR3 size: 16 residues. The CDR3: CASSWTTGGTIYGYTF. CDR3 DNA: TGCGCCAGCAGCTGGACCACAGGGGGTACAATCTATGGCTACACCTTC.

This clone was observed once. The chain couples TRBV7-2 to TRBJ1-1, with TRBD1 identical over 8 bases. Losses at the gene ends were 5 bases for V and 0 bases for J; bases not matched to a gene: 5. The germline V gene has CDR1 SGHTA and CDR2 FQGNSA. CDR3 length: 15 amino acids. The CDR3 DNA reads as TGTGCCAGCAGCATACAGGGGGTTATGAACACTGAAGCTTTCTTT. Protein product: CASSIQGVMNTEAFF.

The V gene is TRBV4-1, the J gene TRBJ1-2; D is unclear. Trimming took 0 bases from V and 7 from J, leaving 15 bases between them. Per the germline V gene, CDR1 is MGHRA and CDR2 is YSYEKL. The CDR3 runs 15 residues. The CDR3 nucleotides read TGCGCCAGCAGCCAAGACTGGTTAGGAACAGCTGGCTACACCTTC. It is translated as CASSQDWLGTAGYTF.

The chain combines TRBV5-4 with TRBJ2-3, with D possibly matching TRBD1 (7 bases). V lost 4 bases to trimming and J lost 6 bases, with 15 bases between them. The CDR3 extends over 14 amino acids. From germline, CDR1 is SGHNT and CDR2 YYREEE (reference sequence). The CDR3 loop reads CASSQTTGRDTQYF. CDR3 bases: TGTGCCAGCAGCCAGACGACAGGGAGGGATACGCAGTATTTT.